This TCR beta chain stems from a study of control samples from healthy donors and cancer patients (dated by TCRdb to about 2020). This clone was detected a few times. Its antigen has not been determined. No qualities accompany the bases; no much larger clone lies one base away. Libraries were made using the immunoSEQ multiplex PCR assay. Here the immuneACCESS table is served through TCRdb, limited to in-frame sequences with V and J called. Missing clones are a known gap in these copies; in checked studies unresolved V genes cover under half, and the rest lacks a known reason. The sample table lists about 180,000 clones, more than 85% of them with a count of one. The ten top clones hold roughly 2% of the sample. The trim is 2 bases for V and 2 bases for J, with a gap of 10 bases between the germline ends. Via the germline V gene (reference sequence), CDR1 is LNHNV and CDR2 YYDKDF. The CDR3 runs 15 amino acids, cysteine and phenylalanine included. Only the CDR3 DNA is retained, 45 bases long and in frame from the first base.

This TCR came from a woman aged 40 to 50 in good health. The sequence joins TRBV15 to TRBJ1-3, with the D gene call left open. Source material: blood. Here the CDR3 is given as CATSRSAEAGNTIYF. The nucleotides read TGTGCCACCAGCAGAAGTGCGGAGGCTGGAAACACCATATATTTT. Where the CDR3 stops, the reference TRBV15 and TRBJ1-3 genes take over; the full variable domain is DAMVIQNPRYQVTQFGKPVTLSCSQTLNHNVMYWYQQKSSQAPKLLFHYYDKDFNNEADTPDNFQSRRPNTSFCFLDIRSPGLGDTAMYLCATSRSAEAGNTIYFGEGSWLTVV.